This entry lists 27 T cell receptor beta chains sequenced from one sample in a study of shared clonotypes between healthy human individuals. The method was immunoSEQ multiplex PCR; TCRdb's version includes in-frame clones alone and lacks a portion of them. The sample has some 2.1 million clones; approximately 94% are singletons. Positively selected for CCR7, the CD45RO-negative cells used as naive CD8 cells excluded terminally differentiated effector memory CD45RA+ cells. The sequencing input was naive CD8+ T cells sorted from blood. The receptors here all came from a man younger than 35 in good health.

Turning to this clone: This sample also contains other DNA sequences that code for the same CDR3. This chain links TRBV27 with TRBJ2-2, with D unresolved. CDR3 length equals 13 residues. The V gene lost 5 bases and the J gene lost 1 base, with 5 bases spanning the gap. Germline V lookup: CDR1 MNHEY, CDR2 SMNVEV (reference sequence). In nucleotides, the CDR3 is TGTGCCAGCAGTATCAAGAACACCGGGGAGCTGTTTTTT. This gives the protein CASSIKNTGELFF.

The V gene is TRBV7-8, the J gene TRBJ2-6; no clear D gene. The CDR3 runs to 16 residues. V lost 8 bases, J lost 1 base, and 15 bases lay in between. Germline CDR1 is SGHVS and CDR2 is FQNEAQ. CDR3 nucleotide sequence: TGTGCCAGCTCCCTTCCCCAGAGGTCTGGGGCCAACGTCCTGACTTTC. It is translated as CASSLPQRSGANVLTF.

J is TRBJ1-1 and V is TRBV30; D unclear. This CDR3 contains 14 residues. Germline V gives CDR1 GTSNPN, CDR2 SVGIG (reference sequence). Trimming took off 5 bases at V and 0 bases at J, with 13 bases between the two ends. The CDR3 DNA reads TGTGCCTGGGGCTACGAGGACTTGAACACTGAAGCTTTCTTT. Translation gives CAWGYEDLNTEAFF.

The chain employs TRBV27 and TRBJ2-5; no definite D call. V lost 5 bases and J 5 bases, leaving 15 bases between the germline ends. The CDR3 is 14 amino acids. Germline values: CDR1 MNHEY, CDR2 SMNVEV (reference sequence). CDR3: CASSPTVDFETQYF. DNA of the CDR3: TGTGCCAGCAGTCCTACGGTGGATTTTGAGACCCAGTACTTC.

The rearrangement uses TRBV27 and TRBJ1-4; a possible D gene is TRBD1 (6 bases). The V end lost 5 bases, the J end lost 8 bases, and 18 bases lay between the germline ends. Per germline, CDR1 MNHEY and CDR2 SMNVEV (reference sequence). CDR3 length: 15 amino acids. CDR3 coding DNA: TGTGCCAGCAGTCCACAGGGCCAGGGAGGGGAAAAACTGTTTTTT. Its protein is CASSPQGQGGEKLFF.

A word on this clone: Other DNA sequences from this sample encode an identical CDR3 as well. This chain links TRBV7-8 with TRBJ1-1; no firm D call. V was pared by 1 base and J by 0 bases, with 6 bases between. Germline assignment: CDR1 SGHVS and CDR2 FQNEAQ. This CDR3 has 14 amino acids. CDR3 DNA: TGTGCCAGCAGCTTAGGCGGGGTGAACACTGAAGCTTTCTTT. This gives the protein CASSLGGVNTEAFF.

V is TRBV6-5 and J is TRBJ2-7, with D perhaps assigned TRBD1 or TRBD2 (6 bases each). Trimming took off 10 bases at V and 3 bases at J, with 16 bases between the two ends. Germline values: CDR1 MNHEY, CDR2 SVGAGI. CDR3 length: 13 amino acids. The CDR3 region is CATSAGGGYEQYF. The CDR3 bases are TGTGCCACCTCGGCAGGAGGGGGCTACGAGCAGTACTTC.

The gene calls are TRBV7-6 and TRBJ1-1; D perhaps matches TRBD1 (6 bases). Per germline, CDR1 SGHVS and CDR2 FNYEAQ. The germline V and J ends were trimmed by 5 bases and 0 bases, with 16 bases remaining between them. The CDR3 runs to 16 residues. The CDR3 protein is CASSAARTALNTEAFF. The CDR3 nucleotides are TGTGCCAGCAGCGCGGCCCGGACAGCTCTGAACACTGAAGCTTTCTTT.

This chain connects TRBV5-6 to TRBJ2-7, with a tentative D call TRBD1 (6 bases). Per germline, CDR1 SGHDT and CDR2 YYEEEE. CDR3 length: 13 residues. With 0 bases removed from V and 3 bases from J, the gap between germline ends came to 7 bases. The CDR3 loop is CASSLEQGYEQYF. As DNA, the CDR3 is TGTGCCAGCAGCTTGGAACAGGGCTACGAGCAGTACTTC.

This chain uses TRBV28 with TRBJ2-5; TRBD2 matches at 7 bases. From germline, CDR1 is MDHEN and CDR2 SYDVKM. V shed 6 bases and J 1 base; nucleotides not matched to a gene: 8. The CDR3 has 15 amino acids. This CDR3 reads CASRVAGDLQETQYF. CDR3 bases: TGTGCCAGCAGGGTTGCGGGGGACCTCCAAGAGACCCAGTACTTC.

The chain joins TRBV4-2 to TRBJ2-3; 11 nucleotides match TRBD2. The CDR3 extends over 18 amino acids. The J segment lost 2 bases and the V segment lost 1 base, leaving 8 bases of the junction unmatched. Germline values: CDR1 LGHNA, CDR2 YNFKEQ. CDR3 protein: CASSQGASGGRDTDTQYF. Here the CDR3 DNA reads TGTGCCAGCAGCCAAGGGGCTAGCGGGGGGAGAGACACAGATACGCAGTATTTT.

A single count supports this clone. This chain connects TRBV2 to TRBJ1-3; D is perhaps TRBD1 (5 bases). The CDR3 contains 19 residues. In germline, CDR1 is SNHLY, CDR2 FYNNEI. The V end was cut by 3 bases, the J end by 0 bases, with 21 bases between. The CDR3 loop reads CASSDLWTLTTSSGNTIYF. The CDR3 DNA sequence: TGTGCCAGCAGTGACCTTTGGACACTCACCACGAGCTCTGGAAACACCATATATTTT.

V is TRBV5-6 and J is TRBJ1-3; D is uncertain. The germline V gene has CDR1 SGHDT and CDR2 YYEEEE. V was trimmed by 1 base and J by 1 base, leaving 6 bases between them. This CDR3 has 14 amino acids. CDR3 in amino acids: CASSLSGSGNTIYF. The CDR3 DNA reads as TGTGCCAGCAGCTTGTCGGGTTCTGGAAACACCATATATTTT.

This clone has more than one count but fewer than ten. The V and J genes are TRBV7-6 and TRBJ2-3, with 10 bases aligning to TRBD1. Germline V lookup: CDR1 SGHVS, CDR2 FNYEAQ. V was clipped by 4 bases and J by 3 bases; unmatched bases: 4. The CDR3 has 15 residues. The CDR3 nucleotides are TGTGCCAGCAGCTCTCGGGACAGGGGAACAGATACGCAGTATTTT. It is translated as CASSSRDRGTDTQYF.

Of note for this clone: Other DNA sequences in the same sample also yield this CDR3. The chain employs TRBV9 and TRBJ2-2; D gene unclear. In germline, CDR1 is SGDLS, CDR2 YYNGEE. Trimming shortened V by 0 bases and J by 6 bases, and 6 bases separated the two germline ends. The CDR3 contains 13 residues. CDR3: CASSVETAGELFF. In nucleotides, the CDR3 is TGTGCCAGCAGCGTAGAGACCGCCGGGGAGCTGTTTTTT.

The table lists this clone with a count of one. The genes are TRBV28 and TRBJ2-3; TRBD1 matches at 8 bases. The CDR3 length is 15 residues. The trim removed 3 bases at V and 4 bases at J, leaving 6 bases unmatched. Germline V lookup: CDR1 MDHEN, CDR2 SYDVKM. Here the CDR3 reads CASSFQQGVSDTQYF. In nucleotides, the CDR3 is TGTGCCAGCAGTTTCCAACAGGGGGTGTCAGATACGCAGTATTTT. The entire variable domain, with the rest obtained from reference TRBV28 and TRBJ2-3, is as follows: DVKVTQSSRYLVKRTGEKVFLECVQDMDHENMFWYRQDPGLGLRLIYFSYDVKMKEKGDIPEGYSVSREKKERFSLILESASTNQTSMYLCASSFQQGVSDTQYFGPGTRLTVL.

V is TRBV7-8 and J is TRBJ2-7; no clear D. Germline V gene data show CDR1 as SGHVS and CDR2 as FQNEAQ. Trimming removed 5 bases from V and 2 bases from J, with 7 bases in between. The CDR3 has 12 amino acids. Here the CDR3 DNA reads TGTGCCAGCAGCCCAGACACCTACGAGCAGTACTTC. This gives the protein CASSPDTYEQYF.

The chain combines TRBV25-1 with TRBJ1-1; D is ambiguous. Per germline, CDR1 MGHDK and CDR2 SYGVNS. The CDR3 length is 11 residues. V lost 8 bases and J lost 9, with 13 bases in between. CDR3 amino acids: CASSALGQAFF. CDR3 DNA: TGTGCCAGCTCAGCTCTAGGGCAAGCTTTCTTT.

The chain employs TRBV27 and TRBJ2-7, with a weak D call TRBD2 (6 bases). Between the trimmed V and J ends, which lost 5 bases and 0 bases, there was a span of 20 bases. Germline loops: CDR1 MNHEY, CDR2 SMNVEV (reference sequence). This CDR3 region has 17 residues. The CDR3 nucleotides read TGTGCCAGCAGTCCCCTAGGGGCCAGCGGGCCCTCCTACGAGCAGTACTTC. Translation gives CASSPLGASGPSYEQYF.

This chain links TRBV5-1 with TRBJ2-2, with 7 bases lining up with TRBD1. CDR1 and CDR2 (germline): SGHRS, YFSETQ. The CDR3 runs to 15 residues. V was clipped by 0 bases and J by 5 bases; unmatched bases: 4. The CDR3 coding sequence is TGCGCCAGCAGCTTGGACGGCAGGGGGACCGGGGAGCTGTTTTTT. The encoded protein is CASSLDGRGTGELFF.

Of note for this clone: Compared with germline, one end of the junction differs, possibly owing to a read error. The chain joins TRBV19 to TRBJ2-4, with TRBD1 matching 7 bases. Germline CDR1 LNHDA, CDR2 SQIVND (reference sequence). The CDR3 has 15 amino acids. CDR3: CASSLGQLAKNIQYF. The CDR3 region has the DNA TGTGCCAGTAGTTTGGGACAGCTAGCCAAGAACATTCAGTACTTC.

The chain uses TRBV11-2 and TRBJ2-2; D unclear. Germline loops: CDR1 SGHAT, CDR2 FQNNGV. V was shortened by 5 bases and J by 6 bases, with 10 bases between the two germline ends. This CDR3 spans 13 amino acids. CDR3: CASSLSPAGELFF. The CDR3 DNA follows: TGTGCCAGCAGCCTTTCTCCCGCCGGGGAGCTGTTTTTT.

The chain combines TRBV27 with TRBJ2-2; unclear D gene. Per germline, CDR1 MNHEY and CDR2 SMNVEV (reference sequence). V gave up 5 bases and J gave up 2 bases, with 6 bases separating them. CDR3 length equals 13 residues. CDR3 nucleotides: TGTGCCAGCAGTGCCCACAACACCGGGGAGCTGTTTTTT. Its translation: CASSAHNTGELFF.

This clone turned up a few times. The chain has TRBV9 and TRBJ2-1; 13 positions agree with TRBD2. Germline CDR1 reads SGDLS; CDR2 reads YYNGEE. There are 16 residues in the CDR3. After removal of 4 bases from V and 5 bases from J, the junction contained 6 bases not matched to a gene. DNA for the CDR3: TGTGCCAGCAGCCAAAGACTAGCGGGAGGCAACAATGAGCAGTTCTTC. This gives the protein CASSQRLAGGNNEQFF.

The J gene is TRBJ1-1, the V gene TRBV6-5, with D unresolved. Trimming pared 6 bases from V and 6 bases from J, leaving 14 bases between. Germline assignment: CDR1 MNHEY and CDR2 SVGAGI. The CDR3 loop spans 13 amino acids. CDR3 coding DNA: TGTGCCAGCAGAATAACATTAGTGTCTGAAGCTTTCTTT. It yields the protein CASRITLVSEAFF.

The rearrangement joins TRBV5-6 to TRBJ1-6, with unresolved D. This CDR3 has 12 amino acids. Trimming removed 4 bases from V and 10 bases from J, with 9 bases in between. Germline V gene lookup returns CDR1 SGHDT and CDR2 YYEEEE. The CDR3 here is CASSENYSPLHF. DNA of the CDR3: TGTGCCAGCAGCGAAAACTACTCACCCCTCCACTTT.

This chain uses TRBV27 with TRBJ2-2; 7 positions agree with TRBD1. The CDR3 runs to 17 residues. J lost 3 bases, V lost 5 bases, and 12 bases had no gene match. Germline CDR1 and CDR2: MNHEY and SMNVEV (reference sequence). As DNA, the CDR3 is TGTGCCAGCAGTACACAGCCACAGGGGTTGGACACCGGGGAGCTGTTTTTT. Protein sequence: CASSTQPQGLDTGELFF.